This T cell receptor beta chain was recovered during a study of blood T cell repertoires in COVID-19. On the study more broadly: Italy, Spain and the United States were the sources of the convalescent and acute COVID-19 samples.

Here immunoSEQ multiplex PCR was the method, and the copy in TCRdb shows in-frame clones only, minus some. The table includes about 350,000 clones, almost 90% detected once. CDR3 length: 17 amino acids. CDR1 and CDR2 (germline): KGHSH, LQKENI. Germline trimming cut 3 bases from V and 6 bases from J; bases unmatched to any gene: 13. The study drew participants aged about 18 to 95 years from 20 to 30 US areas. This clone occurred once. This clonotype was sampled from a woman between 25 and 40 years old who had been exposed to COVID-19. The gene calls are TRBV18 and TRBJ2-2, with 7 bases identical to TRBD2. The source material was PBMCs or T cells enriched from blood (not recorded which). This CDR3 reads CASSPNTGTTYAGELFF. In nucleotides, the CDR3 is TGTGCCAGCTCACCGAATACCGGGACTACCTATGCCGGGGAGCTGTTTTTT.